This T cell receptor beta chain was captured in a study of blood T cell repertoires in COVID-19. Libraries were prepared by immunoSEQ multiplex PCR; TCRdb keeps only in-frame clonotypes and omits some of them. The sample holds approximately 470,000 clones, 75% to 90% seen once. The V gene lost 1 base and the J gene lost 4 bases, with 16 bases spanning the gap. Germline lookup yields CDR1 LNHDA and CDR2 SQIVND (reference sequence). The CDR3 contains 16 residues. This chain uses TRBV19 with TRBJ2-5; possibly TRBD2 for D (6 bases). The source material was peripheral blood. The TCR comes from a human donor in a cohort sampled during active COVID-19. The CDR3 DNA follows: TGTGCCAGTAGTATAGGACCTTTGGGAGGATCAGAGACCCAGTACTTC. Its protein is CASSIGPLGGSETQYF. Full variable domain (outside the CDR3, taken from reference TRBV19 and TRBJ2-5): DGGITQSPKYLFRKEGQNVTLSCEQNLNHDAMYWYRQDPGQGLRLIYYSQIVNDFQKGDIAEGYSVSREKKESFPLTVTSAQKNPTAFYLCASSIGPLGGSETQYFGPGTRLLVL.